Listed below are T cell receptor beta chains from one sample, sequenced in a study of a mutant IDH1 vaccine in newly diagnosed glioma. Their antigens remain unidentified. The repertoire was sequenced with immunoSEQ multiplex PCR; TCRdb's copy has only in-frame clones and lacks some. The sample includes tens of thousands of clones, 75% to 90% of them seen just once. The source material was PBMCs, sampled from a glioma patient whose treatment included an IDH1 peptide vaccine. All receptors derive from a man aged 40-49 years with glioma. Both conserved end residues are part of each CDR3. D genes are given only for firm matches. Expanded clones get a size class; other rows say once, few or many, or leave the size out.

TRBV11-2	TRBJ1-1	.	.	CASSLGPTNTEAFF	TGTGCCAGCAGCTTAGGGCCTACGAACACTGAAGCTTTCTTT
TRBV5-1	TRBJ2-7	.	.	CASMLVGEGAYEQYF	TGCGCCAGCATGTTGGTGGGGGAAGGGGCCTACGAGCAGTACTTC
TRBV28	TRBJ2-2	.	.	CASSLPGHPNAGELFF	TGTGCCAGCAGTTTACCCGGACATCCGAACGCCGGGGAGCTGTTTTTT
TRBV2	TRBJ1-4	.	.	CASMGGLNEKLFF	TGTGCCAGCATGGGGGGGCTAAATGAAAAACTGTTTTTT
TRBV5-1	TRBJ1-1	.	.	CASSLAGGYAEAFF	TGCGCCAGCAGCTTGGCTGGGGGGTACGCTGAAGCTTTCTTT
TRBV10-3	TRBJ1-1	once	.	CAISELNPPNTEAFF	TGTGCCATCAGTGAACTGAATCCGCCGAACACTGAAGCTTTCTTT
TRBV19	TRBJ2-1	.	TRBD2	CASKSGRYPHEQFF	TGTGCCAGTAAAAGCGGGAGGTACCCCCATGAGCAGTTCTTC
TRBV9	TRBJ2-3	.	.	CASSVDGGLSTDTQYF	TGTGCCAGCAGCGTCGACGGGGGGCTAAGCACAGATACGCAGTATTTT
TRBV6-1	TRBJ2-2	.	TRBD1	CASSERVQGAPGELFF	TGTGCCAGCAGTGAGAGGGTTCAGGGGGCCCCCGGGGAGCTGTTTTTT
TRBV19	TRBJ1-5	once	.	CASSIERYSFSNQPQHF	TGTGCCAGTAGTATAGAGAGGTACAGCTTTAGCAATCAGCCCCAGCATTTT
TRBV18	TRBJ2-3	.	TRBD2	CASSAGLAGGPDTQYF	TGTGCCAGCTCGGCGGGACTAGCGGGAGGGCCAGATACGCAGTATTTT
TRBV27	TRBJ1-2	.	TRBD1	CASSWSGTGGYGYTF	TGTGCCAGCAGTTGGTCCGGGACAGGGGGCTATGGCTACACCTTC
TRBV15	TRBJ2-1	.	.	CATSRGGDGYEQFF	TGTGCCACCAGCAGGGGGGGAGATGGCTATGAGCAGTTCTTC
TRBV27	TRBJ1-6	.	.	CASRDHGGTSPLHF	TGTGCCAGCAGAGACCACGGAGGGACTTCACCCCTCCACTTT
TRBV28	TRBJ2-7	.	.	CASSLTLYEQYF	TGTGCCAGCAGTTTAACCCTATACGAGCAGTACTTC